This TCR beta chain was sequenced during a study of T cell responses to AZD1222 COVID-19 vaccine. The CDR3 runs 14 residues. Germline V gene sequence: CDR1 MDHEN, CDR2 SYDVKM. The ends were cut back, 5 bases at V and 3 bases at J, with 13 bases in the middle. Points from the study as a whole: The study sampled repertoires only after the peak T cell response. Spike-specific TCR breadth and depth both grew after two AZD1222 doses.

Clones were read by immunoSEQ multiplex PCR, and TCRdb kept only the in-frame ones, dropping some. The sample holds about 130,000 clones, about 90% seen once. This clone came up once. The antigen remains unidentified. This clonotype was obtained from an adult in good health. The chain employs TRBV28 and TRBJ1-1; D remains ambiguous. The sample here was peripheral blood, taken on day 0 of AZD1222 vaccination. In DNA form, the CDR3 reads TGTGCCAGCAGTCCTTATGCGGACGACACTGAAGCTTTCTTT. Its translation is CASSPYADDTEAFF.